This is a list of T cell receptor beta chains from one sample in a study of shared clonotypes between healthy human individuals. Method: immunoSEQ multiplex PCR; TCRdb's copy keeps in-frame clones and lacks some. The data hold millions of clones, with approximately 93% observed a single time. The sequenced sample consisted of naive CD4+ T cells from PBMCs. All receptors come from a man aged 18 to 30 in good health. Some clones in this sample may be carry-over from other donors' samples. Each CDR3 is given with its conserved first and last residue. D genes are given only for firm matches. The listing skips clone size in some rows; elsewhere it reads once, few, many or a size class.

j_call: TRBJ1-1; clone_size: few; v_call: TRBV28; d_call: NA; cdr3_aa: CASIAMNTEAFF; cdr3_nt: TGTGCCAGCATCGCGATGAACACTGAAGCTTTCTTT
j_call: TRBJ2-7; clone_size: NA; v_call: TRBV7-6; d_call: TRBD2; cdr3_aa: CASSLGTSGEGWQYF; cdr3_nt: TGTGCCAGCAGCCTCGGGACTAGCGGAGAGGGGTGGCAGTACTTC
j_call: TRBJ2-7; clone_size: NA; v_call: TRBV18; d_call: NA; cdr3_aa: CASSPTNSYEQYF; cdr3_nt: TGTGCCAGCTCACCGACCAACTCCTACGAGCAGTACTTC
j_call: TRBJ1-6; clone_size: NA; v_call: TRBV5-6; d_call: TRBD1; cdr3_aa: CASSRMTGAGNSPLHF; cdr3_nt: TGTGCCAGCAGCCGAATGACAGGGGCTGGCAATTCACCCCTCCACTTT
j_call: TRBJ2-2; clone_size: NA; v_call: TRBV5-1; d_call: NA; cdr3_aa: CASSWGDGTGELFF; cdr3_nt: TGCGCCAGCAGCTGGGGGGACGGCACCGGGGAGCTGTTTTTT
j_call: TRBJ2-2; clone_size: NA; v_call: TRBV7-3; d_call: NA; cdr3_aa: CASSLRPKAAGELFF; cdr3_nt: TGTGCCAGCAGCCTCAGACCCAAGGCGGCCGGGGAGCTGTTTTTT
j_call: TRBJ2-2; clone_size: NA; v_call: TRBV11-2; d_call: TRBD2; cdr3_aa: CASSQPGGGAGELFF; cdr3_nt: TGTGCCAGCAGCCAGCCTGGGGGGGGTGCCGGGGAGCTGTTTTTT
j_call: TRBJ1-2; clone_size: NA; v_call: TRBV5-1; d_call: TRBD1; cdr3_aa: CASSLPGQGGGYTF; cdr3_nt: TGCGCCAGCAGCTTGCCGGGACAGGGAGGGGGCTACACCTTC
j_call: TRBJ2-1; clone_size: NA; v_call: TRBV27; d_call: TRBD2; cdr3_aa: CASSLSSGKYNEQFF; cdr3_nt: TGTGCCAGCAGTTTATCTAGCGGGAAATACAATGAGCAGTTCTTC
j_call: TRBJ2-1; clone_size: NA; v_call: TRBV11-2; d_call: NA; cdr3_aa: CASSLGRVRSYNEQFF; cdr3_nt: TGTGCCAGCAGCTTAGGCAGGGTCAGGTCCTACAATGAGCAGTTCTTC
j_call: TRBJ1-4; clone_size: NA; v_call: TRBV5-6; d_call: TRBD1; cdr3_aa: CASSIFDRGDEKLFF; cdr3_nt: TGTGCCAGCAGCATTTTCGACAGGGGAGATGAAAAACTGTTTTTT
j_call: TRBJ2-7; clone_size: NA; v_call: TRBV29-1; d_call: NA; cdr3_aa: CSVKGRTYEQYF; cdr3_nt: TGCAGCGTAAAGGGCCGAACCTACGAGCAGTACTTC
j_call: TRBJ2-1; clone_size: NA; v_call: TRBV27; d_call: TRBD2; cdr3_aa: CASSLRPKREGLNEQFF; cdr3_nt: TGTGCCAGCAGTCTGCGACCAAAGCGGGAGGGCCTCAATGAGCAGTTCTTC
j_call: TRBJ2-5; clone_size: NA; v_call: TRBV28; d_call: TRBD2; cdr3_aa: CASSLGTSGWVEETQYF; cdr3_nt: TGTGCCAGCAGCCTGGGGACTAGCGGCTGGGTAGAAGAGACCCAGTACTTC
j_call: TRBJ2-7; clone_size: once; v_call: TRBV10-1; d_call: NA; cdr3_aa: CASSDPHRDEQYF; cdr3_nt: TGCGCCAGCAGTGATCCCCACAGGGACGAGCAGTACTTC
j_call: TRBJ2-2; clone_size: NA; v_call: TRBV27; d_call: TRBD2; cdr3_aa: CASSFWTSGGVTGELFF; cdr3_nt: TGTGCCAGCAGTTTCTGGACTAGCGGGGGGGTCACCGGGGAGCTGTTTTTT
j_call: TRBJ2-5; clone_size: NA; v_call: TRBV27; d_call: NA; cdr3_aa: CASRRVGNQETQYF; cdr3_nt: TGTGCCAGCAGGCGGGTGGGGAACCAAGAGACCCAGTACTTC
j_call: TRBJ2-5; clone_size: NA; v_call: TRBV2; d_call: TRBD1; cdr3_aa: CASTGQTDQETQYF; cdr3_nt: TGTGCCAGCACGGGACAGACCGACCAAGAGACCCAGTACTTC
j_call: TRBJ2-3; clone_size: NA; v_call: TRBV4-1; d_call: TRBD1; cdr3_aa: CASSQGAGGDSDTQYF; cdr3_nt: TGCGCCAGCAGCCAAGGCGCAGGGGGCGATTCAGATACGCAGTATTTT
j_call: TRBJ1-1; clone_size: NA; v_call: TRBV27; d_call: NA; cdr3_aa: CASSPGGRRNTEAFF; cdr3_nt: TGTGCCAGCAGTCCGGGGGGGCGGAGGAACACTGAAGCTTTCTTT
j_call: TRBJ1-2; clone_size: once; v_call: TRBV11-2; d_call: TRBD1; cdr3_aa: CASSQIRTGQIDYGYTF; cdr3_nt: TGTGCCAGCAGCCAAATTAGGACAGGGCAGATCGACTATGGCTACACCTTC
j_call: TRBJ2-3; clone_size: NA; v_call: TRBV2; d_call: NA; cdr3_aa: CASSERPRGTDTQYF; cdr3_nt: TGTGCCAGCAGTGAACGGCCCCGGGGCACAGATACGCAGTATTTT
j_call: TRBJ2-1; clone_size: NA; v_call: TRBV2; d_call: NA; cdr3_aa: CASNQLAKQFF; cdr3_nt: TGTGCCAGCAACCAACTAGCTAAGCAGTTCTTC
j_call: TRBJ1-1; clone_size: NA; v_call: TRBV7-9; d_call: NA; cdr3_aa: CASSLSRAQGGTEAFF; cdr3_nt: TGTGCCAGCAGCTTAAGTAGGGCCCAAGGGGGCACTGAAGCTTTCTTT
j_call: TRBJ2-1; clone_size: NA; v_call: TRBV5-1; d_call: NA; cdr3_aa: CASSLVIGGALNEQFF; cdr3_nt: TGCGCCAGCAGCTTGGTAATCGGCGGGGCCCTGAATGAGCAGTTCTTC
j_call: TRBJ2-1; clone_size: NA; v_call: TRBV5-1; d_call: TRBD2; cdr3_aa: CASRVAGVYNEQFF; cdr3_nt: TGCGCCAGCAGAGTAGCGGGGGTATACAATGAGCAGTTCTTC
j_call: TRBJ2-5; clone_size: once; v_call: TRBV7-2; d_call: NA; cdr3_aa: CASSPRIWRETQYF; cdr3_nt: TGTGCCAGCAGCCCGCGAATATGGAGAGAGACCCAGTACTTC
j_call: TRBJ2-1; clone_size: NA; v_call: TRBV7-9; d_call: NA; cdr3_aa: CASSLERDLYNEQFF; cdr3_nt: TGTGCCAGCAGCTTAGAGCGCGACCTCTACAATGAGCAGTTCTTC
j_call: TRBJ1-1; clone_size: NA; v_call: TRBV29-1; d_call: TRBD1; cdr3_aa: CSGAETGRTEAFF; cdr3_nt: TGCAGCGGGGCCGAGACAGGGAGAACTGAAGCTTTCTTT
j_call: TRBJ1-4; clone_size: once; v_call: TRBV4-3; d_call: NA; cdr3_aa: CASSQGGRSNEKLFF; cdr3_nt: TGCGCCAGCAGCCAAGGAGGACGTTCTAATGAAAAACTGTTTTTT
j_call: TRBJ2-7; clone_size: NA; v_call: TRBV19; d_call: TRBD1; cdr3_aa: CASCPGQGAIEQYF; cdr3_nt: TGTGCCAGTTGCCCCGGACAGGGGGCGATCGAGCAGTACTTC
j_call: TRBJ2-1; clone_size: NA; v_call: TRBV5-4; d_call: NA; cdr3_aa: CASSLAGPGEQFF; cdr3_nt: TGTGCCAGCAGCTTGGCAGGGCCCGGGGAGCAGTTCTTC
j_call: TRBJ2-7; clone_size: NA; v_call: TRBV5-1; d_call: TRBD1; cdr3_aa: CASSLGSGQVRYEQYF; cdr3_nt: TGCGCCAGCAGCTTGGGTTCGGGACAGGTGAGGTACGAGCAGTACTTC
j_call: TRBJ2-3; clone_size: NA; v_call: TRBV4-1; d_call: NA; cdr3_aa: CASSQRDVTSTDTQYF; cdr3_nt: TGCGCCAGCAGCCAAAGGGACGTAACTAGCACAGATACGCAGTATTTT
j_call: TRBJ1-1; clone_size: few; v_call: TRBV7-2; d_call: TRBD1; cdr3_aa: CASSPQGASTEAFF; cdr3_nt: TGTGCCAGCAGCCCACAGGGGGCAAGCACTGAAGCTTTCTTT
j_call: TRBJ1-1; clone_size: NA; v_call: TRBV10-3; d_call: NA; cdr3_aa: CAISELRTSGTEAFF; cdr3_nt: TGTGCCATCAGTGAGTTAAGGACCTCGGGCACTGAAGCTTTCTTT
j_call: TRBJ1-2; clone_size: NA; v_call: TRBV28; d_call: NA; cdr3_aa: CASSYGGGQGNYGYTF; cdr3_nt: TGTGCCAGCAGTTATGGGGGTGGGCAGGGTAACTATGGCTACACCTTC
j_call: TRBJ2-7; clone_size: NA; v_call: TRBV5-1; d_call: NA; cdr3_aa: CASSLEGTFSHEQYF; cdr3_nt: TGCGCCAGCAGCTTGGAGGGGACATTTTCTCACGAGCAGTACTTC
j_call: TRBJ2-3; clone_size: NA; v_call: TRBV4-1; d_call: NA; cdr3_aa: CASSQFPRGPDTQYF; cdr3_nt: TGCGCCAGCAGCCAATTCCCGCGGGGGCCAGATACGCAGTATTTT
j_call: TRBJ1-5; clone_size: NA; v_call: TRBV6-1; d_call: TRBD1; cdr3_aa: CASSGGTGISNQPQHF; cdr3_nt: TGTGCCAGCAGTGGTGGGACAGGGATCAGCAATCAGCCCCAGCATTTT
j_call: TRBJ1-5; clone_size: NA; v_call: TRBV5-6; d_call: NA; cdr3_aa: CASSSWDGINQPQHF; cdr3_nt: TGTGCCAGCAGCTCATGGGACGGAATCAATCAGCCCCAGCATTTT
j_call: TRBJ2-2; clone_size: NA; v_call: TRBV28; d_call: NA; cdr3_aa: CASSSQATLNTGELFF; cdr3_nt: TGTGCCAGCAGTTCCCAGGCCACCTTGAACACCGGGGAGCTGTTTTTT
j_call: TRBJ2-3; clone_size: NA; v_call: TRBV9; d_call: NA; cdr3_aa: CASSVGRDNQGTQYF; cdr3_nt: TGTGCCAGCAGCGTAGGAAGGGACAACCAGGGTACGCAGTATTTT
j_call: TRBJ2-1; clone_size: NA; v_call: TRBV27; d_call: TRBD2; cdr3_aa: CASSPWTSGRVLYNEQFF; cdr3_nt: TGTGCCAGCAGTCCCTGGACTAGCGGGAGGGTCTTGTACAATGAGCAGTTCTTC
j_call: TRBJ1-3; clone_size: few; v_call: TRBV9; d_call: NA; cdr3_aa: CASSVGGTSGNTIYF; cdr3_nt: TGTGCCAGCAGCGTAGGAGGGACCTCTGGAAACACCATATATTTT